The clone carrying this TCR beta chain was recorded once. These data come from a study of blood T cell repertoires in COVID-19. Across the study: Nucleic acid was either cDNA or gDNA, and it came from T cells, B-cell-depleted T cells, or PBMCs.

Assay: immunoSEQ multiplex PCR; the TCRdb copy retains only in-frame clones and omits some. The sample includes under 300,000 clones, approximately 85% of them seen just once. Cohorts were based on clinical histories the participants reported. The CDR3 loop spans 13 amino acids. Trimming took off 6 bases at V and 5 bases at J, with 10 bases between the two ends. Germline loops: CDR1 SNHLY, CDR2 FYNNEI. The chain has TRBV2 and TRBJ1-4; D gene ambiguous. This sequence was found in a woman in her forties or fifties who had been exposed to COVID-19. The sample comprised PBMCs or T cells enriched from blood (not recorded which). This CDR3 reads CASRGSRNEKLFF. The CDR3 DNA reads TGTGCCAGCAGGGGGAGCAGAAATGAAAAACTGTTTTTT.